These 25 T cell receptor beta chains originate from one sample sequenced in a study of CD8+ T cells in alopecia areata. Following RNA extraction, reverse transcription yielded cDNA that acted as the sequencing template. Repertoires were generated with immunoSEQ multiplex PCR, while TCRdb's copy carries only in-frame clones and drops some. This repertoire holds about 110,000 clones, and none appear only once. The sequenced sample was lesional skin. The receptor source for this set is a C3H/HeJ mouse with alopecia areata. The strain is characterized by the MHC haplotype H2-k.

This clone was seen at least ten times. Genes and germline are mouse. The observed sequence ends 4 residues before the CDR3 terminus, with the missing tail filled in from the germline J gene. The gene calls are TRBV13-3 and TRBJ2-1, with a possible D match to TRBD1 (5 bases). The V and J ends lost 5 bases and 5 bases respectively, with 8 bases between them. The germline CDR1 and CDR2 sequences are NNHDY and SYVADS. The CDR3 consists of 12 residues. This CDR3 is CASSPRDAEQFF. The sequenced CDR3 bases are TGTGCCAGCAGCCCCAGGGATGCT.

This clone was recorded a few times. Mouse gene names apply. Read coverage stops 4 residues before the CDR3 terminus; the germline J gene supplies the remainder. The rearrangement links TRBV19 to TRBJ2-7, with 8 nucleotides matching TRBD2. There are 14 residues in the CDR3. J was trimmed by 3 bases and V by 2 bases; bases with no gene match: 4. Germline V gene lookup returns CDR1 FNHDT and CDR2 SITEND (reference sequence). The sequenced part of the CDR3 DNA is TGTGCCAGCAGTATTTTACTGGGGGTCTAT. Translated, it gives CASSILLGVY. Given in full, the CDR3 is CASSILLGVYEQYF. The full variable domain, completed using reference TRBV19 and TRBJ2-7, is GGIITQTPKFLIGQEGQKLTLKCQQNFNHDTMYWYRQDSGKGLRLIYYSITENDLQKGDLSEGYDASREKKSSFSLTVTSAQKNEMAVFLCASSILLGVYEQYFGPGTRLTVL.

This clone was recorded a few times. Mouse gene names and germline throughout. From the germline J gene comes the end of the CDR3, since the read stops 4 residues before it. The J gene is TRBJ2-3, the V gene TRBV16; 9 bases align to TRBD2. Germline-derived CDR1 and CDR2 are SGHSA and FRNQAP. Trimming cost V 0 bases and J 0 bases; bases outside gene matches: 1. The CDR3 contains 16 residues. Partial CDR3 DNA: TGTGCAAGCAGCTTAGATGGGGGGGCGAGTGCAGAA. Translating gives CASSLDGGASAE. The entire CDR3 sequence reads CASSLDGGASAETLYF.

Points on this clone: Gene names follow the mouse nomenclature. The read is 4 residues too short to cover the CDR3 end, so that end is filled in from the germline J gene. The chain recombines TRBV17 with TRBJ2-7; 10 bases align to TRBD2. Germline assignment: CDR1 MNHDT and CDR2 YYDKIL. Trimming at V came to 3 bases and at J to 3 bases, leaving 2 bases not matched to a gene. The CDR3 has 14 amino acids. The CDR3 bases that were read are TGTGCTAGCAGTAGTAACTGGGGGGGCTAT. It yields the protein CASSSNWGGY. The CDR3 in full is CASSSNWGGYEQYF.

This clone has just a few counts. Gene names and germline match the mouse. Sequencing ends 4 residues short of the CDR3 end; the germline J gene provides the rest. The chain joins TRBV17 to TRBJ2-2; perhaps TRBD1 as D (6 bases). Trimming removed 6 bases from V and 4 bases from J, with 9 bases in between. CDR1 is MNHDT, CDR2 YYDKIL, per germline. This CDR3 has 13 amino acids. The part of the CDR3 DNA that was read is TGTGCTAGCAGGCAGGGGACCACCGGG. Translating gives CASRQGTTG. The whole CDR3 protein reads CASRQGTTGQLYF.

This clone has more than one count but fewer than ten. Gene and germline names: mouse. The sequenced fragment ends 4 residues before the CDR3 boundary, so the rest is inferred from the germline J gene. This rearrangement joins TRBV5 to TRBJ1-1; unclear D gene. Germline CDR1 LGHNA, CDR2 YNLKQL (reference sequence). This CDR3 has 13 residues. V shed 4 bases and J shed 0 bases, with 6 bases lying between them. The CDR3 protein is CASSRWTNTEVFF. The sequenced part of the CDR3 DNA is TGTGCCAGCAGCCGCTGGACAAACACA.

This clone has only a few counts. Mouse germline and gene names are used. With the read ending 4 residues before the CDR3 end, the germline J gene is used to fill in that end. The chain uses TRBV13-1 and TRBJ2-4; 12 nucleotides agree with TRBD2. V shed 0 bases and J 2 bases; nucleotides not matched to a gene: 1. Germline CDR1 reads NSHNY; CDR2 reads SYGAGN. The CDR3 is made up of 16 amino acids. CDR3 protein: CASSDGLGGLQNTLYF. The CDR3 bases that were read are TGTGCCAGCAGTGATGGACTGGGGGGGCTTCAAAAC.

A word on this clone: Gene labels here are mouse ones. The CDR3 is cut off 4 residues early in the read; its end comes from the germline J gene. This chain uses TRBV13-3 with TRBJ2-3, with TRBD2 as a possible D gene (6 bases). Trimming took 4 bases from V and 0 from J, leaving 9 bases between them. The CDR3 has 14 residues. Germline-derived CDR1 and CDR2 are NNHDY and SYVADS. The CDR3 bases that were read are TGTGCCAGCAGTCGACTGGTTAGTGCAGAA. Protein sequence: CASSRLVSAE. The entire CDR3 reads CASSRLVSAETLYF.

At least ten counts were recorded for this clone. At residue 12, the TCRdb protein departs from the DNA translation, so the protein shown here was derived from the DNA itself. The genes are named according to mouse. The read is 3 residues too short to cover the CDR3 end, so that end is filled in from the germline J gene. This sequence joins TRBV13-3 and TRBJ1-6, with a weak D call TRBD1 (6 bases). TRBJ1-6 falls under the ORF class, with uncertain function. V was trimmed by 3 bases and J by 5 bases, leaving 12 bases between them. The CDR3 runs 15 residues. Germline lookup yields CDR1 NNHDY and CDR2 SYVADS. The DNA read from the CDR3 is TGTGCCAGCAGTGTCCGGGACAAGAATAATTCGCCC. This encodes CASSVRDKNNSP. The whole CDR3 sequence is CASSVRDKNNSPLYF.

To note about this clone: Gene names denote mouse genes. The CDR3 goes on 4 residues after the read ends, and that part is filled in from the germline J gene. V and J are TRBV5 and TRBJ2-7, with D hard to call. Trimming took 3 bases from V and 0 from J, leaving 6 bases between them. CDR1 and CDR2 (germline): LGHNA, YNLKQL (reference sequence). This CDR3 has 13 residues. The DNA read from the CDR3 is TGTGCCAGCAGCCAGGGAGACTCCTAT. It specifies CASSQGDSY. The CDR3 as a whole reads CASSQGDSYEQYF.

Points on this clone: The gene names given are mouse names. The sequenced fragment ends 4 residues before the CDR3 boundary, so the rest is inferred from the germline J gene. The chain uses TRBV5 and TRBJ2-5, with TRBD2 matching 7 bases. Germline CDR1 is LGHNA and CDR2 is YNLKQL (reference sequence). The CDR3 covers 14 residues. The CDR3 here is CASSQSGTEDTQYF. The CDR3 bases that were read are TGTGCCAGCAGCCAATCCGGGACTGAAGAC.

This clone was seen only a few times. Gene and germline names: mouse. The CDR3 extends 4 residues past the end of the read, so its final part is completed from the germline J gene. The rearrangement links TRBV1 to TRBJ2-5, with 8 bases aligning to TRBD2. The V gene end was trimmed by 3 bases and the J gene end by 2 bases; junction bases not matched to a gene: 4. The CDR3 consists of 15 residues. CDR1 NSQYPW and CDR2 LRSPGD come from the germline V gene (reference sequence). The CDR3: CTCSASGGVQDTQYF. CDR3 DNA (partial): TGCACCTGCAGTGCGAGTGGGGGGGTCCAAGAC.

Regarding this clone: Gene and germline names: mouse. Sequencing ends 4 residues short of the CDR3 end; the germline J gene provides the rest. The V and J genes are TRBV19 and TRBJ2-3; D is perhaps TRBD1 (6 bases). V lost 2 bases and J 0 bases, leaving 19 bases between the germline ends. CDR1 is FNHDT and CDR2 is SITEND in the germline V gene (reference sequence). The CDR3 consists of 18 residues. The CDR3: CASSILSRDKTSAETLYF. The DNA read from the CDR3 is TGTGCCAGCAGTATCTTAAGCCGGGACAAAACTAGTGCAGAA. The full variable domain, its missing parts supplied by reference TRBV19 and TRBJ2-3, is GGIITQTPKFLIGQEGQKLTLKCQQNFNHDTMYWYRQDSGKGLRLIYYSITENDLQKGDLSEGYDASREKKSSFSLTVTSAQKNEMAVFLCASSILSRDKTSAETLYFGSGTRLTVL.

As for this clone: The genes and germline here are from mouse. The read terminates 4 residues before the CDR3 end, so the remaining end is supplied by the germline J gene. The chain couples TRBV13-3 to TRBJ1-1; perhaps TRBD1 as D (5 bases). The germline V gene encodes CDR1 NNHDY and CDR2 SYVADS. This CDR3 spans 12 amino acids. CDR3 sequence reads: CASSQGRTEVFF. The DNA read from the CDR3 is TGTGCCAGCAGTCAGGGCAGGACA.

This clone appeared a few times. Mouse germline and gene names are used. The read finishes 4 residues shy of the CDR3 end, and the germline J gene is used to complete it. The V and J genes are TRBV13-3 and TRBJ2-7, with TRBD1 as a possible D gene (6 bases). The CDR3 has 13 residues. The V gene's germline CDR1 is NNHDY and CDR2 SYVADS. The sequenced part of the CDR3 DNA is TGTGCCAGCAGGGGAGGGGGTATGGAT. Protein: CASRGGGMD. The whole CDR3 protein is CASRGGGMDEQYF.

In this sample, this clone turned up a few times. Germline and genes: mouse. The CDR3 end falls 4 residues outside the read, so it is completed with the germline J gene. This chain links TRBV1 with TRBJ1-2; 11 bases fit TRBD1. The germline V gene encodes CDR1 NSQYPW and CDR2 LRSPGD (reference sequence). This CDR3 region has 14 residues. J gave up 2 bases and V 5 bases, and 1 base lay outside the gene matches. CDR3 sequence reads: CTCSRDRGNSDYTF. The CDR3 bases that were read are TGCACCTGCAGTAGGGACAGGGGGAACTCC.

Note on this clone: These gene names are mouse names. The read ends 4 residues shy of where the CDR3 ends; the end is completed using the germline J gene. The chain recombines TRBV13-3 with TRBJ1-1; 7 nucleotides line up with TRBD1. Germline CDR1 NNHDY, CDR2 SYVADS. The V and J ends lost 2 bases and 3 bases, in that order; junction bases with no gene match: 4. The CDR3 spans 14 residues. The CDR3 loop reads CASSEGGTDTEVFF. The part of the CDR3 DNA that was read is TGTGCCAGCAGTGAAGGGGGGACAGACACA.

This clone was observed a few times. Gene names and germline refer to mouse. The read ends 4 residues before the CDR3 terminus; that terminus is restored from the germline J gene. This sequence joins TRBV13-3 and TRBJ2-2, with D perhaps matching TRBD2 (6 bases). Trimming pared 7 bases from V and 1 base from J, leaving 8 bases between. Germline V CDR1 and CDR2: NNHDY, SYVADS. There are 13 residues in the CDR3. The CDR3 bases that were read are TGTGCCAGCCGGGGGGTAAACACCGGG. It is translated as CASRGVNTG. The CDR3 as a whole reads CASRGVNTGQLYF.

Comment on this clone: The listed genes are named as in mouse. The sequence runs out 4 residues before the end of the CDR3; the remainder is reconstructed from the germline J gene. The rearrangement joins TRBV31 to TRBJ2-1; TRBD2 aligns across 8 bases. The CDR3 consists of 13 residues. Germline values: CDR1 GKSSPN, CDR2 SITVG. CDR3 DNA (partial): TGTGCCTGGAGTCGGCTGGGGGGCGCT. This translates into CAWSRLGGA. The CDR3 in full is CAWSRLGGAEQFF. Combining the CDR3 with reference TRBV31 and TRBJ2-1 gives the whole variable domain AQTIHQWPVAEIKAVGSPLSLGCTIKGKSSPNLYWYWQATGGTLQQLFYSITVGQVESVVQLNLSASRPKDDQFILSTEKLLLSHSGFYLCAWSRLGGAEQFFGPGTRLTVL.

This clone has a handful of counts. Gene names and germline refer to mouse. Read data end 4 residues before the CDR3 end; the end is taken from the germline J gene. V is TRBV17 and J is TRBJ1-1; no clear D. The germline gives CDR1 MNHDT, CDR2 YYDKIL. CDR3 length equals 12 residues. The CDR3 sequence is CASSRQETEVFF. The sequenced CDR3 bases are TGTGCTAGCAGTAGGCAGGAGACA.

In the case of this clone: Any gene name here is a mouse gene name. The DNA ends 4 residues before the CDR3 does, and the rest of the CDR3 is filled in from the germline J gene. V usage is TRBV1 and J usage is TRBJ2-3, with 10 bases fitting TRBD2. CDR3 length: 16 amino acids. With 3 bases clipped from V and 0 bases from J, the junction kept 3 bases outside the gene matches. CDR1 and CDR2 from the germline V gene are NSQYPW and LRSPGD (reference sequence). The sequenced CDR3 bases are TGCACCTGCAGTGCCCCGGGACTGGGGAGTGCAGAA. It translates to CTCSAPGLGSAE. In full, the CDR3 is CTCSAPGLGSAETLYF.

This clone was found a few times. Gene names refer to mouse genes. The CDR3 extends 4 residues past the end of the read, so its final part is completed from the germline J gene. The chain couples TRBV17 to TRBJ1-4; TRBD1 might be the D (6 bases). Germline V gene data show CDR1 as MNHDT and CDR2 as YYDKIL. The CDR3 totals 15 residues. V dropped 5 bases and J dropped 0 bases, with 10 bases sitting between them. CDR3 DNA (partial): TGTGCTAGCAGTTCGGGACACATTTCCAACGAA. Translation gives CASSSGHISNE. From start to end, the CDR3 is CASSSGHISNERLFF.

In regard to this clone: Gene names are mouse gene names. The read terminates 4 residues before the CDR3 end, so the remaining end is supplied by the germline J gene. V is TRBV13-2 and J is TRBJ2-5, with 9 nucleotides matching TRBD1. The CDR3 is 17 amino acids. Trimming at V came to 2 bases and at J to 0 bases, leaving 7 bases not matched to a gene. CDR1 NNHNN and CDR2 SYGAGS come from the germline V gene (reference sequence). The CDR3: CASGDPGTGKNQDTQYF. CDR3 bases read: TGTGCCAGCGGTGACCCCGGGACAGGGAAGAACCAAGAC.

This clone was detected a few times. Gene names are mouse gene names. The read ends 4 residues early relative to the CDR3; the germline J gene fills the gap. The chain is built from TRBV13-3 and TRBJ1-4; D perhaps matches TRBD1 (6 bases). This CDR3 comprises 15 residues. Germline V lookup: CDR1 NNHDY, CDR2 SYVADS. V was trimmed by 4 bases and J by 1 base, leaving 11 bases between them. CDR3 DNA, as far as it was read: TGTGCCAGCAGTCCTGCGACAGGTTCCAACGAA. Translated: CASSPATGSNE. The full CDR3 sequence reads CASSPATGSNERLFF.

Points on this clone: Germline and genes: mouse. The CDR3 end falls 4 residues outside the read, so it is completed with the germline J gene. V is TRBV19 and J is TRBJ2-7; 8 bases are shared with TRBD2. Germline-derived CDR1 and CDR2 are FNHDT and SITEND (reference sequence). The trim removed 2 bases at V and 3 bases at J, leaving 4 bases unmatched. This CDR3 region has 14 residues. The CDR3 sequence: CASSINWGIYEQYF. The CDR3 DNA, read in part, is TGTGCCAGCAGTATCAACTGGGGGATCTAT.